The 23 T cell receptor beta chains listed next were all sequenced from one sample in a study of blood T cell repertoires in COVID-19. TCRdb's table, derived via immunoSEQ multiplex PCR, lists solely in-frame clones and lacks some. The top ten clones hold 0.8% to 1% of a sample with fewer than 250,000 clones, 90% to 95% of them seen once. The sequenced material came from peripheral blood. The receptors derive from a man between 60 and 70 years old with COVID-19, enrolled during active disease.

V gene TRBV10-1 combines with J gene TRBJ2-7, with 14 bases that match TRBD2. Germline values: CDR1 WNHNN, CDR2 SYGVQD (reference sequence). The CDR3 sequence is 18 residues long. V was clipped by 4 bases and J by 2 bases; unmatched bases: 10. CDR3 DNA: TGCGCCAGCAGTGCCGAACGAGGACTAGCGGGAGGCGCCTACGAGCAGTACTTC. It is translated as CASSAERGLAGGAYEQYF.

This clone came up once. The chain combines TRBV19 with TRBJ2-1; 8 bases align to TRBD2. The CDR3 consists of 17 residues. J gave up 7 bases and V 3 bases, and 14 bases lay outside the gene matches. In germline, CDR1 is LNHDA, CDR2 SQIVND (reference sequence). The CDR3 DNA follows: TGTGCCAGTAGTATCTCCCCTAGCTCGGGAGGGAGTAATGAGCAGTTCTTC. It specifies CASSISPSSGGSNEQFF.

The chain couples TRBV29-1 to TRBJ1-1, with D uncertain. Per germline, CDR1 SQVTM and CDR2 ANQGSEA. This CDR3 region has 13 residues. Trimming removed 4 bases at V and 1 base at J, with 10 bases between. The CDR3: CSVVPPWNTEAFF. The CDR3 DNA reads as TGCAGCGTTGTCCCCCCGTGGAACACTGAAGCTTTCTTT.

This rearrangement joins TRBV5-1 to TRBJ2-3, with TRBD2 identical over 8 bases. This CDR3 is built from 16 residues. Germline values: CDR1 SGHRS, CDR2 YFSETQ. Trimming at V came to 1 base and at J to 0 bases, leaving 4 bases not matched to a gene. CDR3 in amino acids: CASSLTSGPSTDTQYF. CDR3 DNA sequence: TGCGCCAGCAGCTTGACTAGCGGACCTAGCACAGATACGCAGTATTTT.

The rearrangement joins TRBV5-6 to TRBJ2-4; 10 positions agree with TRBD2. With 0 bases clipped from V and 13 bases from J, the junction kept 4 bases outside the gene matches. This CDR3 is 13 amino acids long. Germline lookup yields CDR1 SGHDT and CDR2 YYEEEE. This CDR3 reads CASSLGLAGAQYF. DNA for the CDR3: TGTGCCAGCAGCTTGGGCCTAGCGGGGGCGCAGTACTTC. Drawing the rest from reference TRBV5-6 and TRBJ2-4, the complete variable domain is DAGVTQSPTHLIKTRGQQVTLRCSPKSGHDTVSWYQQALGQGPQFIFQYYEEEERQRGNFPDRFSGHQFPNYSSELNVNALLLGDSALYLCASSLGLAGAQYFGAGTRLSVL.

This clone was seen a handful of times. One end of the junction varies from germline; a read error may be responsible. The CDR3 nucleotides are TGTGCTAGCAGGGTCCGGGACTGGACTTTAAAGTGGGGGACCCAGTACTTC. It translates to CASRVRDWTLKWGTQYF. The chain is built from TRBV7-7 and TRBJ2-5; TRBD2 is a possible D gene (6 bases). Germline CDR1 reads SSHAT; CDR2 reads FNYEAQ (reference sequence). This CDR3 has 17 amino acids. The complete variable domain, with remaining parts taken from reference TRBV7-7 and TRBJ2-5, reads GAGVSQSPRYKVTKRGQDVTLRCDPISSHATLYWYQQALGQGPEFLTYFNYEAQPDKSGLPSDRFSAERPEGSISTLTIQRTEQRDSAMYRCASRVRDWTLKWGTQYFGPGTRLLVL.

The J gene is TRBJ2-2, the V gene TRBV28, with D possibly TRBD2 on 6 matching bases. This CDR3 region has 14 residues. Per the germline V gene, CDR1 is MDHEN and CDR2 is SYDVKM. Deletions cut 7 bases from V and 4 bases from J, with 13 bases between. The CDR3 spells CASTLTSRTGELFF. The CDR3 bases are TGTGCCAGCACCCTGACTAGTCGCACCGGGGAGCTGTTTTTT.

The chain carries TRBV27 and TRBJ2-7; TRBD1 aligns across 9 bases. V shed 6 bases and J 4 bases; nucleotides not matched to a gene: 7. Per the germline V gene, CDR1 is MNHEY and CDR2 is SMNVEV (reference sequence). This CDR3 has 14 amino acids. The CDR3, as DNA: TGTGCCAGCAGGCTTATGGGACAGGGTTACGAGCAGTACTTC. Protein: CASRLMGQGYEQYF.

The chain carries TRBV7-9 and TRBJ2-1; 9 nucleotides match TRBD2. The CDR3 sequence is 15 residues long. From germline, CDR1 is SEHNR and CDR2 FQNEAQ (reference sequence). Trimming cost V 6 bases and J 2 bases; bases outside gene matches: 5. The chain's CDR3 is CASRDSGGPYNEQFF. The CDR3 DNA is TGTGCCAGCAGGGATAGCGGGGGTCCCTACAATGAGCAGTTCTTC.

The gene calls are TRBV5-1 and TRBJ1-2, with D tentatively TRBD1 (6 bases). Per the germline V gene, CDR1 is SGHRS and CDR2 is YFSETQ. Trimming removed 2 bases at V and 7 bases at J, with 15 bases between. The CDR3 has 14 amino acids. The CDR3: CASSFDLQGGGYTF. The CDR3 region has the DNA TGCGCCAGCAGCTTTGATTTACAGGGCGGTGGCTACACCTTC.

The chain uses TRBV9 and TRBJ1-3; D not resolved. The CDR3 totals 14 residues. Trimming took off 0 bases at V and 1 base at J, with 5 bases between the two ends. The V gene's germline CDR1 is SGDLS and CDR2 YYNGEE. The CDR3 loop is CASSVAVSGNTIYF. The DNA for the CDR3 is TGTGCCAGCAGCGTAGCCGTTTCTGGAAACACCATATATTTT.

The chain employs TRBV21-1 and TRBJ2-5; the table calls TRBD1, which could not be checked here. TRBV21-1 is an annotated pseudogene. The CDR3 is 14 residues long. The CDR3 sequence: CASSIKRWTGAEDF. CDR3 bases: TGTGCCAGCAGCATAAAAAGGTGGACAGGGGCGGAGGACTTC.

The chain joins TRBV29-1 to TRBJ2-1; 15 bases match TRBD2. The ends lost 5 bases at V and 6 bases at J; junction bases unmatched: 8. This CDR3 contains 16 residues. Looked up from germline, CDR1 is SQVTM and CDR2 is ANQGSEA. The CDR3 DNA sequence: TGCAGCGTTAGAGATAGGACTAGCGGGGGGGCCAATGAGCAGTTCTTC. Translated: CSVRDRTSGGANEQFF.

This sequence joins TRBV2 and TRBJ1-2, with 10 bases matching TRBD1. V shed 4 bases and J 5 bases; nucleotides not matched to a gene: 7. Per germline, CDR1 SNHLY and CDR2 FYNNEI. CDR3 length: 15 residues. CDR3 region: CASSVRDRGFYGYTF. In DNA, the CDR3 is TGTGCCAGCAGTGTTAGGGACAGGGGTTTTTATGGCTACACCTTC.

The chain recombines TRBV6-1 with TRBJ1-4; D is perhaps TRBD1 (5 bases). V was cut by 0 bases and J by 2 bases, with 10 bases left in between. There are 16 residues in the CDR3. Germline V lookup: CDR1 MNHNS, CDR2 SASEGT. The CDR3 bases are TGTGCCAGCAGTGAAGCCGTGCGGGGCACTAATGAAAAACTGTTTTTT. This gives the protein CASSEAVRGTNEKLFF.

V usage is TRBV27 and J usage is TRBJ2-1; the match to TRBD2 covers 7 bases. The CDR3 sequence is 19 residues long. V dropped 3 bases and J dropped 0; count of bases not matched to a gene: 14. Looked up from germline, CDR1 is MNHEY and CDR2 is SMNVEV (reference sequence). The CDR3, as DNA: TGTGCCAGCAGTTTGCGGTCGCCGGGACTACATTTCTCCTACAATGAGCAGTTCTTC. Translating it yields CASSLRSPGLHFSYNEQFF.

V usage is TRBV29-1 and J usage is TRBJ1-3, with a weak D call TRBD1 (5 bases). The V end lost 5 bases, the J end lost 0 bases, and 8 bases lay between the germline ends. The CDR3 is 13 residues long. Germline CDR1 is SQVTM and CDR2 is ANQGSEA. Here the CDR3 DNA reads TGCAGCGTTACAGGCTACTCTGGAAACACCATATATTTT. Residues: CSVTGYSGNTIYF.

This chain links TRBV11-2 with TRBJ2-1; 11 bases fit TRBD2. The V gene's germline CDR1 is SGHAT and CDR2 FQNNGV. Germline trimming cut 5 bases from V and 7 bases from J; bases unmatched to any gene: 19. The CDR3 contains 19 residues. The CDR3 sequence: CASSVGGTSGAPSRNEQFF. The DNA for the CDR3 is TGTGCCAGCAGCGTGGGTGGGACTAGCGGAGCCCCCTCTCGGAATGAGCAGTTCTTC.

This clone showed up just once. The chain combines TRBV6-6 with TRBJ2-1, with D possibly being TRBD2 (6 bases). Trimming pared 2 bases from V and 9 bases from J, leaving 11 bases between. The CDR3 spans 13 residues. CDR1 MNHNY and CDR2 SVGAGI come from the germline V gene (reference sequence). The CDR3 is CASSYGRGREQFF. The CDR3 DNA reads TGTGCCAGCAGTTACGGGCGGGGTCGTGAGCAGTTCTTC.

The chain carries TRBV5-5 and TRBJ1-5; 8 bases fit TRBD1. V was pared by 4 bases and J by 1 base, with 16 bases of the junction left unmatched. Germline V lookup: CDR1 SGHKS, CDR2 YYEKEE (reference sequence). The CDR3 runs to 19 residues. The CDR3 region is CASSQTNGQGRKSNQPQHF. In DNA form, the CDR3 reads TGTGCCAGCAGCCAAACCAACGGACAGGGTAGGAAGAGCAATCAGCCCCAGCATTTT.

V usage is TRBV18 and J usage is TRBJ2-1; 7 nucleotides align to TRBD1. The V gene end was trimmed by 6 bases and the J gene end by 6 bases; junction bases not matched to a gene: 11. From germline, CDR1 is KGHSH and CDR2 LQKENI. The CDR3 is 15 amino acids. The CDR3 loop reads CASSYVVHRGNEQFF. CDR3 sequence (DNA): TGTGCCAGCTCTTACGTCGTTCACAGGGGCAATGAGCAGTTCTTC. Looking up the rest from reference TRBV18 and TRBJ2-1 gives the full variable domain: NAGVMQNPRHLVRRRGQEARLRCSPMKGHSHVYWYRQLPEEGLKFMVYLQKENIIDESGMPKERFSAEFPKEGPSILRIQQVVRGDSAAYFCASSYVVHRGNEQFFGPGTRLTVL.

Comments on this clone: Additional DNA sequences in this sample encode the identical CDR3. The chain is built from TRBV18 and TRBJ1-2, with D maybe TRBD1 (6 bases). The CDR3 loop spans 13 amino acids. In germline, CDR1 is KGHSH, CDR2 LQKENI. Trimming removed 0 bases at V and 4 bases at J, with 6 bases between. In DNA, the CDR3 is TGTGCCAGCTCACCACCACAGGGCTATGGCTACACCTTC. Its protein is CASSPPQGYGYTF.

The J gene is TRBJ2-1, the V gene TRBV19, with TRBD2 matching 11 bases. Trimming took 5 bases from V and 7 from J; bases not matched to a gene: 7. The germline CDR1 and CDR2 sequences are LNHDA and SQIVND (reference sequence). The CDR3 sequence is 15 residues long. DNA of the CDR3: TGTGCCAGTAGTCCTGGACTAGCGGGCCATAATGAGCAGTTCTTC. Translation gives CASSPGLAGHNEQFF. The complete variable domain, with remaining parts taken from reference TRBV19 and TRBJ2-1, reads DGGITQSPKYLFRKEGQNVTLSCEQNLNHDAMYWYRQDPGQGLRLIYYSQIVNDFQKGDIAEGYSVSREKKESFPLTVTSAQKNPTAFYLCASSPGLAGHNEQFFGPGTRLTVL.